One sample yielded the 27 T cell receptor beta chains listed below, sequenced in a study of metastatic and nonmetastatic thyroid tumors. The entire patient cohort was treatment-naive prior to thyroid surgery. TCRdb re-called clones from the PCR reads using MiXCR. The table includes around 29,000 clones, over 20% detected once. Source material: blood. Source of these receptors: a female donor with papillary thyroid cancer or a benign thyroid nodule (not recorded which). Some clones in this sample may be carry-over from other donors' samples.

This clone was counted ten times or more. The chain carries TRBV19 and TRBJ1-1, with D perhaps TRBD1 (5 bases). Germline V gives CDR1 LNHDA, CDR2 SQIVND (reference sequence). V was shortened by 3 bases and J by 5 bases, with 10 bases between the two germline ends. The CDR3 has 13 residues. Here the CDR3 reads CASSIGPGTEAFF. CDR3 nucleotides: TGTGCCAGTAGTATTGGTCCAGGGACTGAAGCTTTCTTT.

This clone was seen a single time. This chain links TRBV5-1 with TRBJ1-2; D remains ambiguous. The CDR3 is 14 residues long. The germline V and J ends were trimmed by 2 bases and 5 bases, with 13 bases remaining between them. Germline-derived CDR1 and CDR2 are SGHRS and YFSETQ. The CDR3 coding sequence is TGCGCCAGCAGCTTTTCAACTTGCACTTATGGCTACACCTTC. It is translated as CASSFSTCTYGYTF.

This chain connects TRBV12-3 or TRBV12-4 to TRBJ2-1; either TRBD1 or TRBD2 may fit D (5 bases each). The CDR3 is 12 amino acids. V shed 6 bases and J shed 9 bases, with 12 bases lying between them. The CDR3 is CASRPIGAEQFF. The CDR3 DNA follows: TGTGCCAGCAGGCCAATCGGGGCTGAGCAGTTCTTC.

Comments on this clone: The junction departs from germline at one end; a sequencing error may be responsible. This chain uses TRBV28 with TRBJ1-1; no definite D call. Germline CDR1 reads MDHEN; CDR2 reads SYDVKM. The CDR3 has 14 amino acids. The CDR3 DNA reads TGTGCCAGCGGTTTTCTACGGAAGAACACTCAAGCTTTCTTT. It translates to CASGFLRKNTQAFF.

The chain couples TRBV28 to TRBJ1-6; D might be TRBD1 (6 bases). Germline V gene lookup returns CDR1 MDHEN and CDR2 SYDVKM. This CDR3 is 14 amino acids long. Trimming took 4 bases from V and 10 from J, leaving 14 bases between them. The CDR3 loop reads CASSSGVSGSPLHF. Written as DNA, the CDR3 is TGTGCCAGCAGTTCAGGGGTATCGGGGTCACCCCTCCACTTT.

This clone has ten or more counts. This chain links TRBV20-1 with TRBJ2-3; weak D call: TRBD2 (6 bases). The CDR3 covers 17 residues. The V gene lost 2 bases and the J gene lost 0 bases, with 18 bases spanning the gap. The germline CDR1 and CDR2 sequences are DFQATT and SNEGSKA (reference sequence). This CDR3 reads CSARLRGGMGSTDTQYF. The CDR3, as DNA: TGCAGTGCTAGACTGCGGGGTGGGATGGGGAGCACAGATACGCAGTATTTT.

This clone qualifies as medium-sized. The rearrangement uses TRBV15 and TRBJ2-7; D is unresolved. V lost 3 bases to trimming and J lost 5 bases, with 2 bases between them. Per the germline V gene, CDR1 is LNHNV and CDR2 is YYDKDF (reference sequence). The CDR3 sequence is 10 residues long. The CDR3 protein is CATSSDEQYF. Here the CDR3 DNA reads TGTGCCACCAGCAGTGACGAGCAGTACTTC.

V and J are TRBV21-1 and TRBJ1-1; no check of the table's D call, TRBD1, against the DNA was made. TRBV21-1 is a pseudogene. The CDR3 loop spans 19 amino acids. CDR3 protein: CASSKRWDMFRGVNTEAFF. CDR3 sequence (DNA): TGTGCCAGCAGCAAGCGTTGGGACATGTTCAGAGGGGTGAACACTGAAGCTTTCTTT.

The chain carries TRBV4-3 and TRBJ2-7, with D perhaps TRBD2 (5 bases). In germline, CDR1 is LGHNA, CDR2 YSLEER. The V end was cut by 1 base, the J end by 2 bases, with 15 bases between. This CDR3 comprises 16 residues. CDR3 bases: TGCGCCAGCAGCCAAGGAGTTTTGGACGGGGCCTACGAGCAGTACTTC. Amino acid sequence: CASSQGVLDGAYEQYF.

This clone was seen a handful of times. The chain recombines TRBV2 with TRBJ2-3, with TRBD2 as a possible D gene (5 bases). The CDR3 runs to 14 residues. Germline lookup yields CDR1 SNHLY and CDR2 FYNNEI. The V and J ends lost 5 bases and 2 bases respectively, with 11 bases between them. CDR3 in amino acids: CASSYQRNTDTQYF. The DNA of the CDR3 is TGTGCCAGCAGTTATCAGCGGAACACAGATACGCAGTATTTT.

Many counts were recorded for this clone. The chain joins TRBV7-6 to TRBJ2-7; TRBD2 matches at 12 bases. There are 16 residues in the CDR3. The germline V gene has CDR1 SGHVS and CDR2 FNYEAQ. The V and J ends lost 5 bases and 6 bases, in that order; junction bases with no gene match: 11. CDR3 sequence reads: CASSPGTSGRFGEQYF. The DNA for the CDR3 is TGTGCCAGCAGCCCCGGGACTAGCGGGCGGTTCGGCGAGCAGTACTTC.

The chain recombines TRBV5-1 with TRBJ1-2, with D perhaps matching TRBD1 (5 bases). The germline gives CDR1 SGHRS, CDR2 YFSETQ. Trimming took 3 bases from V and 8 from J, leaving 11 bases between them. CDR3 size: 12 residues. CDR3 amino acids: CASSSMGGGYTF. CDR3 nucleotide sequence: TGCGCCAGCAGCTCTATGGGGGGAGGCTACACCTTC.

The chain uses TRBV11-2 and TRBJ2-1, with D possibly TRBD2 on 7 matching bases. The V gene lost 11 bases and the J gene lost 8 bases, with 19 bases spanning the gap. Germline values: CDR1 SGHAT, CDR2 FQNNGV. This CDR3 region has 13 residues. The CDR3 region is CAGGAGWPYEQFF. CDR3 sequence (DNA): TGTGCCGGGGGGGCGGGATGGCCCTATGAGCAGTTCTTC.

By share, this clone ranks as medium-sized. The chain links TRBV6-5 to TRBJ1-2; TRBD1 matches at 8 bases. Trimming cost V 1 base and J 8 bases; bases outside gene matches: 3. CDR1 MNHEY and CDR2 SVGAGI come from the germline V gene. The CDR3 totals 13 residues. Here the CDR3 reads CASSYLDRDGYTF. CDR3 coding DNA: TGTGCCAGCAGTTACTTGGACAGGGACGGCTACACCTTC.

This clone was picked up many times. CDR3 sequence: CASSDSDSSEAFF. The CDR3 coding sequence is TGTGCCAGCAGTGACTCGGACAGCTCTGAAGCTTTCTTT. J is TRBJ1-1 and V is TRBV6-4; D possibly corresponds to TRBD1 (6 bases). The V gene's germline CDR1 is MRHNA and CDR2 SNTAGT. This CDR3 spans 13 amino acids. Trimming stripped 0 bases from V and 6 bases from J, with 8 bases between.

This rearrangement joins TRBV20-1 to TRBJ1-3, with TRBD1 matching over 7 bases. The germline V gene encodes CDR1 DFQATT and CDR2 SNEGSKA (reference sequence). Unmatched junction bases numbered 11, after V lost 6 bases and J lost 6 bases. This CDR3 spans 14 amino acids. DNA of the CDR3: TGCAGTGCGACTCGTCGTGACAGGGTAAACACCATATATTTT. This sequence encodes CSATRRDRVNTIYF.

This clone was observed once. The CDR3 protein is CASSLQAGRANYGYTF. The CDR3 DNA is TGTGCCAGCAGCTTACAAGCGGGCAGGGCTAACTATGGCTACACCTTC. V usage is TRBV11-1 and J usage is TRBJ1-2; D is possibly TRBD1 (5 bases). Trimming shortened V by 2 bases and J by 0 bases, and 13 bases separated the two germline ends. Germline V gene lookup returns CDR1 SGHAT and CDR2 FQDESV (reference sequence). The CDR3 spans 16 residues.

This sequence joins TRBV28 and TRBJ2-7; D ambiguous. CDR1 is MDHEN, CDR2 SYDVKM, per germline. The CDR3 runs 13 residues. Between the trimmed V and J ends, which lost 7 bases and 1 base, there was a span of 11 bases. CDR3 amino acids: CASNRDVSYEQYF. The CDR3 DNA is TGTGCCAGCAATAGAGACGTATCCTACGAGCAGTACTTC.

This clone was seen ten or more times. This sequence joins TRBV19 and TRBJ2-2; 7 bases are shared with TRBD1. The CDR3 extends over 15 amino acids. Germline CDR1 reads LNHDA; CDR2 reads SQIVND (reference sequence). Losses at the gene ends were 2 bases for V and 5 bases for J; bases not matched to a gene: 5. CDR3 protein: CASSIRQGGTGELFF. The CDR3 bases are TGTGCCAGTAGTATAAGACAGGGTGGGACCGGGGAGCTGTTTTTT.

In its sample, this clone was seen many times. The V gene is TRBV30, the J gene TRBJ1-1; the match to TRBD1 covers 10 bases. J gave up 5 bases and V 2 bases, and 11 bases lay outside the gene matches. In germline, CDR1 is GTSNPN, CDR2 SVGIG (reference sequence). This CDR3 has 16 residues. The CDR3 region is CAWSSRRQGAQTEAFF. CDR3 DNA sequence: TGTGCCTGGAGTAGCAGGAGACAGGGGGCGCAAACTGAAGCTTTCTTT.

This clone was counted ten times or more. The chain combines TRBV7-3 with TRBJ1-2; 7 bases align to TRBD1. The CDR3 is 13 residues long. Germline V gene lookup returns CDR1 SGHTA and CDR2 FQGTGA. V lost 6 bases, J lost 9 bases, and 10 bases stayed unmatched. This CDR3 is CASSAGGDTRYTF. The DNA of the CDR3 is TGTGCCAGCAGTGCAGGGGGGGACACCCGCTACACCTTC.

This chain links TRBV5-1 with TRBJ2-7, with a weak D call TRBD2 (5 bases). Germline CDR1 reads SGHRS; CDR2 reads YFSETQ. There are 14 residues in the CDR3. V gave up 0 bases and J gave up 0 bases, with 7 bases separating them. DNA of the CDR3: TGCGCCAGCAGCTTGGCGGGGAACTCCTACGAGCAGTACTTC. Protein product: CASSLAGNSYEQYF.

This clone has a count of ten or more. This rearrangement joins TRBV15 to TRBJ2-4, with D possibly called TRBD1 or TRBD2 (5 bases each). The V end was cut by 7 bases, the J end by 1 base, with 17 bases between. The CDR3 loop spans 16 amino acids. Germline loops: CDR1 LNHNV, CDR2 YYDKDF (reference sequence). DNA of the CDR3: TGTGCCACCATGCCGGGTCAGGGACGTGCCAAAAACATTCAGTACTTC. Translation gives CATMPGQGRAKNIQYF.

This clone was counted at least ten times. This sequence may be a read error, since a much larger clone differs from it by one base. The rearrangement joins TRBV2 to TRBJ2-3, with D possibly TRBD1 on 6 matching bases. Germline CDR1 and CDR2: SNHLY and FYNNEI. The CDR3 spans 15 residues. The CDR3 here is CAGSRHPEGEDTQYF. The CDR3 region has the DNA TGTGCCGGCAGCCGACATCCCGAGGGGGAAGATACGCAGTATTTT.

This clone is classed as medium-sized (0.01 to 0.1%). The chain has TRBV6-1 and TRBJ2-7, with 15 bases lining up with TRBD2. V trimming: 2 bases; J trimming: 6 bases; junction bases outside the gene matches: 5. Germline lookup yields CDR1 MNHNS and CDR2 SASEGT. The CDR3 extends over 16 amino acids. CDR3 in DNA: TGTGCCAGCAGTGAATTACCGGGACTAGCGGGAGGCGAGCAGTACTTC. This sequence encodes CASSELPGLAGGEQYF.

This clone was detected once. This may arise from a read error, as a much more abundant clone is one base away. This chain links TRBV9 with TRBJ2-1; possibly TRBD1 or TRBD2 for D (6 bases each). Germline CDR1 is SGDLS and CDR2 is YYNGEE. CDR3 length: 14 amino acids. This CDR3 reads CANSGGTRGSEQFF. CDR3 in DNA: TGTGCCAACAGCGGCGGGACAAGGGGCTCTGAGCAGTTCTTC.

The chain is built from TRBV6-5 and TRBJ1-5; tentative D call: TRBD1 (6 bases). V was pared by 0 bases and J by 7 bases, with 10 bases between. The CDR3 extends over 14 amino acids. In germline, CDR1 is MNHEY, CDR2 SVGAGI. Here the CDR3 DNA reads TGTGCCAGCAGTTACTCGATTGGGGGCCAGCCCCAGCATTTT. This gives the protein CASSYSIGGQPQHF.